Below, one T cell receptor beta chain is given with its context. This entry is derived from a study of human T cells and chemical hapten exposure. In the study overall: Slight differences in pooled library volume were the main source of varying TCR yields across samples.

Time point reported: patch test 2, 6 weeks after DPC sensitization. Indicated treatment: therapeutic diphenylcyclopropenone sensitization with weekly scalp DPC. Via MiXCR, TCRdb re-called the RACE reads, giving one row per CDR3 protein. This sample has roughly 380,000 distinct CDR3 sequences, with about 6.9% found just once. V was pared by 0 bases and J by 2 bases, with 16 bases between. The CDR3 extends over 17 amino acids. Germline V gene data show CDR1 as SGHRS and CDR2 as YFSETQ. This TCR was sampled from a young woman with alopecia areata. Some clones in this sample may be carry-over from other donors' samples. V usage is TRBV5-1 and J usage is TRBJ2-3; no reliable D call. The sample here was whole blood, taken in connection with sensitization to the hapten diphenylcyclopropenone (DPC). The CDR3 region has the DNA TGCGCCAGCAGCTTGGCCGGGTCAGGATCCTTCACAGATACGCAGTATTTT. Translation gives CASSLAGSGSFTDTQYF.